This entry features one T cell receptor beta chain sequence. Its antigen remains unidentified. Base qualities are not recorded, but no much larger clone differs from it by a single base. One collaborating source in Seattle enrolled patients during active infection and followed them longitudinally through the course of disease. Each collaborating institution followed its own protocols to collect whole blood in K2EDTA tubes. For TCRbeta analysis, collaborator samples were shipped as frozen whole blood, as isolated PBMCs, or as DNA extracted from either sample type. The sample belongs to a study of blood T cell repertoires in COVID-19 (dated by TCRdb to about 2020). Context from the whole study: The collaborator samples originated in the United States, Italy and Spain and spanned the acute and convalescent phases of COVID-19. Where available, HLA class I and class II types were obtained from metadata supplied by the sample provider rather than from assay-based typing. The material from the prospective study consisted of cDNA or gDNA derived from T cells, B-cell-depleted T cells, or PBMCs. The repertoires were made available in a free public database intended to serve as a resource for research on the immune response to SARS-CoV-2. A de-identified subject ID, COVID-19 status, age in years and sex were almost always included in the sample metadata. The dataset comprised deeply sampled blood TCRbeta repertoires from subjects exposed to, actively infected with, or recovered from COVID-19. Samples came from the ongoing ImmuneRACE study (first 160 participants) plus 1,254 subjects from 6 global collaborators. The investigation overall reported the following: Clinical and demographic metadata were provided uncurated, with the amount varying by source and participant.

The CDR3 runs 16 residues from the cysteine to the phenylalanine. CDR3 DNA only is kept here, 48 bases in frame from base 1. V ends up 1 base short and J 5 bases short, with an unmatched junction base count of 9. CDR1 and CDR2 were assigned from the germline V gene as SGHRS and YFSETQ. The immunoSEQ Assay, a bias-controlled multiplex PCR, was used to amplify TCRbeta CDR3 regions from genomic DNA. The study's processing was this. Within the assay, amplification of reference gene primers was used to estimate how many nucleated cells each sample contained. To quantify the absolute abundance of each unique TCRbeta CDR3 rearrangement, sequence reads were collapsed and filtered. For each sample, productive Simpson clonality was calculated by taking the square root of Simpson's diversity index across productive rearrangements. The table comes from immuneACCESS by way of TCRdb, which keeps in-frame sequences with V and J called. Part of the clones is missing from these tables; in studies checked, under half for an unresolved V gene and the rest for unknown reasons. That table gives V, J and clone size, and the DNA gave D and trimming. In all, the sample holds tens of thousands of clones, and approximately 80% of those were seen once. Roughly a tenth of the sample belongs to the ten largest clones.

Recombination connected TRBV5-1 to TRBJ2-7; the junction holds 10 bases that match TRBD2. The sample was peripheral blood. The TCR comes from a man aged 50-59 years with COVID-19, enrolled during active disease. The DNA sequence is given as TGCGCCAGCAGCTTGCGGCCTAGCGGGGGCCGCGACGAGCAGTACTTC. This translates into CASSLRPSGGRDEQYF.